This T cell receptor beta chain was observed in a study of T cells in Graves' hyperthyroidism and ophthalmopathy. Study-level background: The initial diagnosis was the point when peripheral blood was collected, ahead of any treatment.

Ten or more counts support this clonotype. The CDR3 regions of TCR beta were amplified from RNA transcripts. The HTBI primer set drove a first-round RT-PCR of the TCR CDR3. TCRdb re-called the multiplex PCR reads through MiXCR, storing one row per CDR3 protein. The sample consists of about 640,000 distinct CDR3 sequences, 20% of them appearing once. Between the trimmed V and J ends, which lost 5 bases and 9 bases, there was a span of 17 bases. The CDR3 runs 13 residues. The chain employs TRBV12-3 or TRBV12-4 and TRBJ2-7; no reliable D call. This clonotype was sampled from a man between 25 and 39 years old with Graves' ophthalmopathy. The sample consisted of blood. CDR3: CASSPGPYPRQYF. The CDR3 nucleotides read TGTGCCAGCAGTCCCGGACCTTACCCGCGGCAGTACTTC.